The 10 T cell receptor beta chains given below trace back to one sample, sequenced in a study of vaccination effects on CD4 cells after COVID-19. Their cognate antigens are unknown. Scientists isolated CD4+ T cells after a roughly nine-day culture period ended. Only in-frame clones appear in the TCRdb table, and some are missing; sequencing was by immunoSEQ multiplex PCR. This sample has tens of thousands of clones, with 70% to 85% found just once. The sample was CD4+ T cells from PBMCs cultured without peptide, taken before COVID-19 vaccination. These TCRs come from a human donor who had a prior SARS-CoV-2 infection.

The gene calls are TRBV2 and TRBJ2-2, with 15 bases that match TRBD2. This CDR3 has 19 residues. Germline V CDR1 and CDR2: SNHLY, FYNNEI. The V segment lost 7 bases and the J segment 1 base; nucleotides outside the gene matches: 10. In nucleotides, the CDR3 is TGTGCCAGCAAAAAAACGGGACTAGCGGGGGGCCAGAACACCGGGGAGCTGTTTTTT. This encodes CASKKTGLAGGQNTGELFF.

This chain uses TRBV2 with TRBJ1-1; D ambiguous. The V gene's germline CDR1 is SNHLY and CDR2 FYNNEI. V lost 1 base to trimming and J lost 1 base, with 7 bases between them. The CDR3 length is 14 residues. This CDR3 reads CASSEVTANTEAFF. The CDR3 nucleotides read TGTGCCAGCAGTGAAGTAACAGCGAACACTGAAGCTTTCTTT.

This clone appeared a few times. The rearrangement uses TRBV19 and TRBJ2-1; 11 nucleotides line up with TRBD2. Germline lookup yields CDR1 LNHDA and CDR2 SQIVND (reference sequence). CDR3 length equals 17 residues. V lost 4 bases and J lost 2; bases outside the gene matches: 7. CDR3 region: CASSTQGTSGPYNEQFF. The CDR3, as DNA: TGTGCCAGTAGTACCCAGGGGACTAGCGGACCCTACAATGAGCAGTTCTTC.

This clone was seen a handful of times. The chain has TRBV11-3 and TRBJ2-6; weak D call: TRBD1 (5 bases). V was shortened by 2 bases and J by 0 bases, with 5 bases between the two germline ends. Germline CDR1 reads SGHNT; CDR2 reads YENEEA. CDR3 length: 15 residues. CDR3 in amino acids: CASSLTGSGANVLTF. In nucleotides, the CDR3 is TGTGCCAGCAGCTTAACAGGCTCTGGGGCCAACGTCCTGACTTTC.

J is TRBJ2-7 and V is TRBV28; tentatively, D is TRBD2 (6 bases). Germline V gene sequence: CDR1 MDHEN, CDR2 SYDVKM. This CDR3 comprises 15 residues. V lost 3 bases and J 4 bases, leaving 16 bases between the germline ends. The CDR3: CASSFWYGSGYEQYF. CDR3 in DNA: TGTGCCAGCAGTTTTTGGTACGGGAGTGGATACGAGCAGTACTTC.

The chain uses TRBV2 and TRBJ2-1, with D perhaps assigned TRBD1 or TRBD2 (5 bases each). Germline lookup yields CDR1 SNHLY and CDR2 FYNNEI. V dropped 7 bases and J dropped 8 bases, with 15 bases sitting between them. CDR3 length: 13 residues. The CDR3 region has the DNA TGTGCCAGCAAAAGATGGGTGGGGGATGAGCAGTTCTTC. It codes for CASKRWVGDEQFF.

CDR3 in DNA: TGTGCCAGTAGTATGTTGTGGGTGGCCGCGGGAGGACAAGAGACCCAGTACTTC. Its translation is CASSMLWVAAGGQETQYF. The chain uses TRBV19 and TRBJ2-5; 8 bases are a match to TRBD2. CDR1 is LNHDA and CDR2 is SQIVND in the germline V gene (reference sequence). The CDR3 runs to 18 residues. Trimming removed 3 bases from V and 2 bases from J; junction bases left unmatched: 14.

This clone was seen just once. This chain joins TRBV5-4 and TRBJ2-7; TRBD2 matches at 11 bases. Trimming removed 1 base from V and 2 bases from J; junction bases left unmatched: 5. This CDR3 is 16 amino acids long. Germline values: CDR1 SGHNT, CDR2 YYREEE (reference sequence). The CDR3 DNA sequence: TGTGCCAGCAGCTTGTCCGGGACTAGCGGAACCTACGAGCAGTACTTC. It is translated as CASSLSGTSGTYEQYF.

The chain couples TRBV7-3 to TRBJ2-1; 11 bases line up with TRBD2. The CDR3 has 13 residues. V trimming: 5 bases; J trimming: 9 bases; junction bases outside the gene matches: 3. Germline V gives CDR1 SGHTA, CDR2 FQGTGA. The CDR3 spells CASSPGTSGEQFF. The DNA for the CDR3 is TGTGCCAGCAGCCCCGGGACTAGCGGTGAGCAGTTCTTC.

CDR3 region: CASSPGGDSGNTIYF. Here the CDR3 DNA reads TGTGCCAGCTCACCAGGCGGGGACTCTGGAAACACCATATATTTT. The V call is TRBV18, the J call TRBJ1-3, with unresolved D. Trimming removed 2 bases at V and 0 bases at J, with 8 bases between. CDR1 is KGHSH and CDR2 is LQKENI in the germline V gene. The CDR3 extends over 15 amino acids.